Below, 28 T cell receptor beta chains from the same sample are listed, as sequenced in a study of early stage breast cancer tumors. Here immunoSEQ multiplex PCR was the method, and the copy in TCRdb shows in-frame clones only, minus some. Of roughly 30,000 clones listed, around 67% are singletons. The specimen sequenced was breast tumor tissue. These receptors came from a person aged 30-39 years with breast cancer.

This chain uses TRBV7-9 with TRBJ2-1; 7 bases map to TRBD2. CDR1 SEHNR and CDR2 FQNEAQ come from the germline V gene (reference sequence). After removal of 7 bases from V and 5 bases from J, the junction contained 5 bases not matched to a gene. This CDR3 region has 13 residues. Here the CDR3 reads CASNLAVDNEQFF. The CDR3 DNA is TGTGCCAGCAACCTAGCGGTGGACAATGAGCAGTTCTTC.

This rearrangement joins TRBV27 to TRBJ2-5; TRBD2 aligns across 14 bases. Germline CDR1 and CDR2: MNHEY and SMNVEV (reference sequence). The CDR3 loop spans 17 amino acids. The ends lost 4 bases at V and 5 bases at J; junction bases unmatched: 9. CDR3 bases: TGTGCCAGCAGTTCTACGACTAGCGGGAGGGCACGCGAGACCCAGTACTTC. Its protein is CASSSTTSGRARETQYF.

The chain links TRBV6-1 to TRBJ1-1, with D possibly matching TRBD1 (5 bases). Per the germline V gene, CDR1 is MNHNS and CDR2 is SASEGT. The CDR3 is made up of 14 amino acids. V was trimmed by 2 bases and J by 3 bases, leaving 10 bases between them. In nucleotides, the CDR3 is TGTGCCAGCAGTGAACGGGGCGATGACACTGAAGCTTTCTTT. Amino acids: CASSERGDDTEAFF.

This rearrangement joins TRBV18 to TRBJ1-1; a weak D match, TRBD1 (5 bases). Per germline, CDR1 KGHSH and CDR2 LQKENI. This CDR3 has 13 amino acids. Deletions cut 4 bases from V and 7 bases from J, with 13 bases between. Here the CDR3 reads CASSLGTTNEAFF. The CDR3 DNA is TGTGCCAGCTCACTTGGGACGACAAATGAAGCTTTCTTT. Full variable domain (missing parts from reference TRBV18 and TRBJ1-1): NAGVMQNPRHLVRRRGQEARLRCSPMKGHSHVYWYRQLPEEGLKFMVYLQKENIIDESGMPKERFSAEFPKEGPSILRIQQVVRGDSAAYFCASSLGTTNEAFFGQGTRLTVV.

This clone was seen a single time. V is TRBV10-1 and J is TRBJ1-2, with TRBD1 identical over 8 bases. The CDR3 has 14 amino acids. Germline CDR1 WNHNN, CDR2 SYGVQD (reference sequence). The junction had 11 bases not matched to a gene; V was cut back by 6 bases and J by 8 bases. The CDR3 nucleotides read TGCGCCAGCAGCCCCTCCGGGACAGGTCCCGGCTACACCTTC. Its translation is CASSPSGTGPGYTF.

The chain couples TRBV19 to TRBJ2-2, with unresolved D. V was shortened by 6 bases and J by 6 bases, with 11 bases between the two germline ends. CDR1 and CDR2 from the germline V gene are LNHDA and SQIVND (reference sequence). CDR3 length: 13 amino acids. In nucleotides, the CDR3 is TGTGCCAGTAGGAAGCTAGGAGCCGGGGAGCTGTTTTTT. Protein product: CASRKLGAGELFF.

The V gene is TRBV27, the J gene TRBJ1-2; possible D gene TRBD1, 5 bases. Trimming took 6 bases from V and 4 from J, leaving 18 bases between them. CDR1 is MNHEY and CDR2 is SMNVEV in the germline V gene (reference sequence). This CDR3 comprises 15 residues. The CDR3 region has the DNA TGTGCCAGCAGACCCCCGGGCAGGGTGGGCTATGGCTACACCTTC. Protein sequence: CASRPPGRVGYGYTF.

This clone has only a few counts. The rearrangement links TRBV10-1 to TRBJ2-5; D unclear. V was shortened by 0 bases and J by 2 bases, with 4 bases between the two germline ends. Germline loops: CDR1 WNHNN, CDR2 SYGVQD (reference sequence). The CDR3 runs to 13 residues. The CDR3 nucleotides are TGCGCCAGCAGTGAGTCGCTTCAAGAGACCCAGTACTTC. Protein: CASSESLQETQYF.

The chain links TRBV5-1 to TRBJ2-1; maybe TRBD1 (5 bases). Germline-derived CDR1 and CDR2 are SGHRS and YFSETQ. The CDR3 covers 15 residues. V dropped 4 bases and J dropped 3 bases, with 14 bases sitting between them. CDR3: CASSQGWRNYNEQFF. For the CDR3, the DNA is TGCGCCAGCAGCCAGGGATGGCGGAACTACAATGAGCAGTTCTTC.

The chain links TRBV6-5 to TRBJ2-1; D remains unclear. Germline lookup yields CDR1 MNHEY and CDR2 SVGAGI. This CDR3 region has 15 residues. Between the trimmed V and J ends, which lost 6 bases and 2 bases, there was a span of 14 bases. CDR3 bases: TGTGCCAGCAGAAAAGGGCTGGGGACCTACAATGAGCAGTTCTTC. Encoded protein: CASRKGLGTYNEQFF.

The chain recombines TRBV14 with TRBJ1-2; TRBD1 is a possible D gene (5 bases). Trimming cost V 0 bases and J 7 bases, with 21 bases left between them. The CDR3 runs 17 residues. CDR1 is SGHDN and CDR2 is FVKESK in the germline V gene. In DNA, the CDR3 is TGTGCCAGCAGCCAAGAGAACAGGACCCTCGGGCGAGGTGGCTACACCTTC. Translation: CASSQENRTLGRGGYTF.

V usage is TRBV12-2 and J usage is TRBJ2-7; the table's D call TRBD1 went unverified against the DNA. TRBV12-2 is noted as a pseudogene. CDR3 length equals 15 residues. The CDR3 spells CASRPNPPGHNEQYF. CDR3 nucleotide sequence: TGTGCAAGTCGCCCCAACCCCCCGGGACACAACGAGCAGTACTTC.

The chain combines TRBV19 with TRBJ2-1; D unclear. The V and J ends lost 9 bases and 0 bases respectively, with 18 bases between them. The CDR3 runs 16 residues. Germline assignment: CDR1 LNHDA and CDR2 SQIVND (reference sequence). The CDR3 loop is CASQNLDASSYNEQFF. CDR3 coding DNA: TGTGCCAGCCAAAACCTGGACGCCAGCTCCTACAATGAGCAGTTCTTC.

CDR3 DNA: TGTGCCAGCTTGTCAGACAGGGGCGGTGAGCAGTTCTTC. The encoded protein is CASLSDRGGEQFF. This chain uses TRBV7-2 with TRBJ2-1, with TRBD1 identical over 8 bases. With 8 bases clipped from V and 9 bases from J, the junction kept 9 bases outside the gene matches. This CDR3 region has 13 residues. The germline V gene has CDR1 SGHTA and CDR2 FQGNSA.

This chain links TRBV19 with TRBJ2-3; 9 nucleotides agree with TRBD2. Germline V gene lookup returns CDR1 LNHDA and CDR2 SQIVND (reference sequence). The CDR3 sequence is 15 residues long. V shed 5 bases, J shed 2 bases, and the junction held 5 bases outside the gene matches. The CDR3 loop is CASSGIAGDTDTQYF. The CDR3 bases are TGTGCCAGTAGTGGAATAGCGGGAGACACAGATACGCAGTATTTT.

The chain recombines TRBV7-3 with TRBJ2-1; 9 nucleotides agree with TRBD2. Germline assignment: CDR1 SGHTA and CDR2 FQGTGA. Unmatched junction bases numbered 4, after V lost 7 bases and J lost 3 bases. The CDR3 totals 14 residues. The CDR3 reads CASKTSGDYNEQFF. DNA for the CDR3: TGTGCCAGCAAGACTAGCGGTGACTACAATGAGCAGTTCTTC.

This clone was detected only once. The V gene is TRBV5-8, the J gene TRBJ2-3, with 8 bases fitting TRBD2. V gave up 6 bases and J gave up 7 bases; unmatched junction bases: 13. The germline V gene encodes CDR1 SGHTS and CDR2 YDEGEE. The CDR3 spans 15 residues. The CDR3 spells CASTLAGGATNTQYF. For the CDR3, the DNA is TGTGCCAGCACCCTGGCCGGGGGGGCTACCAATACGCAGTATTTT.

The chain combines TRBV15 with TRBJ1-4; D may be TRBD1 (5 bases). Trimming took off 3 bases at V and 5 bases at J, with 16 bases between the two ends. Germline V CDR1 and CDR2: LNHNV, YYDKDF (reference sequence). This CDR3 comprises 16 residues. The CDR3 DNA reads TGTGCCACCAGCAGGGGTCCCGGGACCGGGAATGAAAAACTGTTTTTT. It codes for CATSRGPGTGNEKLFF.

This rearrangement joins TRBV7-2 to TRBJ2-1; unclear D gene. Germline CDR1 SGHTA, CDR2 FQGNSA. V was clipped by 4 bases and J by 12 bases, with 22 bases between them. The length of the CDR3 is 15 residues. CDR3 bases: TGTGCCAGCAGCTGGGGAAAAGGGCCGGGTTTAGCGCAGTTCTTC. It codes for CASSWGKGPGLAQFF.

The chain is built from TRBV14 and TRBJ2-7; no firm D call. V was cut by 3 bases and J by 2 bases, with 11 bases left in between. Germline V CDR1 and CDR2: SGHDN, FVKESK. This CDR3 region has 14 residues. The CDR3 region is CASSQGLIPYEQYF. The CDR3 DNA reads TGTGCCAGCAGCCAGGGTCTGATCCCCTACGAGCAGTACTTC.

This clone was observed a handful of times. The chain is built from TRBV5-4 and TRBJ2-3, with 10 bases fitting TRBD2. After removal of 3 bases from V and 2 bases from J, the junction contained 3 bases not matched to a gene. The CDR3 loop spans 15 amino acids. Germline V gene data show CDR1 as SGHNT and CDR2 as YYREEE (reference sequence). CDR3 in DNA: TGTGCCAGCAGCTCACTAGCGGGGTTCACAGATACGCAGTATTTT. It translates to CASSSLAGFTDTQYF.

The J gene is TRBJ1-6, the V gene TRBV18; TRBD1 aligns across 7 bases. The CDR3 is made up of 16 amino acids. Looked up from germline, CDR1 is KGHSH and CDR2 is LQKENI. The trim removed 4 bases at V and 8 bases at J, leaving 11 bases unmatched. The CDR3 region is CASSLWRTGGDSPLHF. In DNA, the CDR3 is TGTGCCAGCTCACTGTGGAGGACAGGCGGGGATTCACCCCTCCACTTT.

The V gene is TRBV18, the J gene TRBJ2-5, with D hard to call. The CDR3 extends over 13 amino acids. In germline, CDR1 is KGHSH, CDR2 LQKENI. The V and J ends lost 1 base and 2 bases respectively, with 5 bases between them. The CDR3 sequence: CASSPRLQETQYF. The CDR3 DNA sequence: TGTGCCAGCTCACCACGTCTGCAAGAGACCCAGTACTTC.

This sequence joins TRBV7-9 and TRBJ2-5, with TRBD2 identical over 14 bases. The CDR3 extends over 16 amino acids. Germline assignment: CDR1 SEHNR and CDR2 FQNEAQ (reference sequence). Germline trimming cut 0 bases from V and 4 bases from J; bases unmatched to any gene: 1. For the CDR3, the DNA is TGTGCCAGCAGCTTAGCCGGACTAGCGGGAGGAGAGACCCAGTACTTC. It encodes CASSLAGLAGGETQYF.

The chain joins TRBV18 to TRBJ2-7, with D possibly being TRBD1 (5 bases). CDR1 is KGHSH and CDR2 is LQKENI in the germline V gene. The CDR3 is 15 residues long. The V end was cut by 3 bases, the J end by 6 bases, with 18 bases between. CDR3 nucleotide sequence: TGTGCCAGCTCACCGGTTCAAGGGGCATTGGGCGAGCAGTACTTC. As protein: CASSPVQGALGEQYF.

The chain employs TRBV10-3 and TRBJ2-5, with 7 bases lining up with TRBD1. Germline V gene sequence: CDR1 ENHRY, CDR2 SYGVKD. This CDR3 is built from 15 residues. The trim removed 0 bases at V and 4 bases at J, leaving 5 bases unmatched. CDR3 amino acids: CAISESYSGGETQYF. CDR3 sequence (DNA): TGTGCCATCAGTGAGTCGTACTCAGGGGGAGAGACCCAGTACTTC.

The chain joins TRBV13 to TRBJ1-1, with 7 bases fitting TRBD1. The CDR3 contains 14 residues. The trim removed 5 bases at V and 5 bases at J, leaving 8 bases unmatched. Looked up from germline, CDR1 is PRHDT and CDR2 is FYEKMQ (reference sequence). The DNA for the CDR3 is TGTGCCAGCAGCAAAACAGGGGAACAGACTGAAGCTTTCTTT. This codes for CASSKTGEQTEAFF.

V usage is TRBV11-2 and J usage is TRBJ2-3; D gene uncertain. Germline V gene data show CDR1 as SGHAT and CDR2 as FQNNGV. The V gene lost 1 base and the J gene lost 3 bases, with 2 bases spanning the gap. This CDR3 comprises 12 residues. This CDR3 reads CASSLGTDTQYF. The CDR3 nucleotides are TGTGCCAGCAGCTTAGGAACAGATACGCAGTATTTT.